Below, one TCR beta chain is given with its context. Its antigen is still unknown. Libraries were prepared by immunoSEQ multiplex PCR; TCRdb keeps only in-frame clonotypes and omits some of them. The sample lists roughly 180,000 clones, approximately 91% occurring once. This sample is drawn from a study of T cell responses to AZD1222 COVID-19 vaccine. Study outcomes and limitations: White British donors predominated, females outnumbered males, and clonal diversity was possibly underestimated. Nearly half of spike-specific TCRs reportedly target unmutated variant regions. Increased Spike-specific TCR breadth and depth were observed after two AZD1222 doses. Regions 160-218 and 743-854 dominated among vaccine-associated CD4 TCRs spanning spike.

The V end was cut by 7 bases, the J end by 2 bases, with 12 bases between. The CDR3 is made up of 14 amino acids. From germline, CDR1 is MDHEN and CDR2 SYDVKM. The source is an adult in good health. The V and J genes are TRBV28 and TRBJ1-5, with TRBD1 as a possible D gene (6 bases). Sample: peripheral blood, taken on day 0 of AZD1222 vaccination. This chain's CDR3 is CASTGAAGNQPQHF. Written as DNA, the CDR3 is TGTGCCAGCACGGGGGCGGCGGGCAATCAGCCCCAGCATTTT.